This T cell receptor (beta chain) derives from a study of blood T cell repertoires in COVID-19. Study overall: T cells, B-cell-depleted T cells, or PBMCs provided the cDNA or gDNA that served as material.

This clone was found a few times. Here immunoSEQ multiplex PCR was the method, and the copy in TCRdb shows in-frame clones only, minus some. The sample comprises about 130,000 clones, about nine tenths of which are singletons, and about 10% rests with the top ten. Losses at the gene ends were 0 bases for V and 3 bases for J; bases not matched to a gene: 12. The V gene's germline CDR1 is SGHVS and CDR2 FNYEAQ. The CDR3 has 19 amino acids. The chain carries TRBV7-6 and TRBJ1-4; 8 bases match TRBD1. Sequenced sample: peripheral blood. This receptor was identified in a woman aged 65 to 85 with COVID-19, enrolled during active disease. CDR3 amino acids: CASSLALAGGFIANEKLFF. In DNA, the CDR3 is TGTGCCAGCAGCTTAGCGCTAGCAGGGGGCTTTATAGCTAATGAAAAACTGTTTTTT.